This T cell receptor (beta chain) stems from a study of CD8+CD57+ T cells in acquired aplastic anemia. Study-wide context: The mean DNA yield obtained from sorted CD4+ and CD8+ cells came to 3 to 4 ug. Whole-study results and caveats: No significant difference in CD8+ Simpson's diversity was found between patients and controls. Patients and controls had in common 25 to 30 CD8+ CDR3 sequences.

Whoever was chosen for sequencing had shown CD8+CD57+ cell expansion by flow cytometry. The patients all had a severe acquired aplastic anemia diagnosis. Profiles of TCR beta VDJ and CDR3 were generated from a genomic DNA template. TCRdb re-called the reads through MiXCR, storing one row per CDR3 protein. The sample records under 200,000 distinct CDR3 sequences, 47% being singletons. Remarks on this clonotype: Its antigen is undetermined.

Sequenced input: sorted CD4+, CD8+, or CD8+CD57+ T cells (not recorded which) from PBMCs. This receptor was identified in a human donor with aplastic anemia.

This chain's CDR3 is CSARSIQGSYEQYF. CDR3 DNA sequence: TGCAGTGCTCGCTCCATACAGGGCTCTTACGAGCAGTACTTC. The rearrangement joins TRBV20-1 to TRBJ2-7; D perhaps matches TRBD1 (6 bases). CDR1 and CDR2 from the germline V gene are DFQATT and SNEGSKA (reference sequence). The CDR3 totals 14 residues. V was cut by 5 bases and J by 4 bases, with 18 bases left in between.